In this sample, the clone carrying this T cell receptor (beta chain) turned up a few times. Its antigen remains unknown. V shed 0 bases and J 2 bases; nucleotides not matched to a gene: 10. CDR3 length: 18 amino acids. Germline assignment: CDR1 SGHTA and CDR2 FQGNSA. The sample comes from a study of beta chain features in type 1 diabetes. Study-level results: A moderate, significant TCRB CDR3 shortening appeared in type 1 diabetes across four CD4+ subsets.

Of the isolated RNA, all was reverse transcribed, and so the sequenced material was expressed TCRB transcripts. Sequencing used immunoSEQ multiplex PCR; TCRdb keeps in-frame clones, though not all of them. The data hold around 130,000 clones, with approximately 9% observed a single time. A CD45RO/CCR7/CD25/CD127/CD95/CD27 panel sorted naive, central memory, regulatory and stem cell-like memory CD4+ cells. Sorted populations all exceeded 98% purity. This clonotype originated in a man aged 25 to 40 with type 1 diabetes. The chain uses TRBV7-2 and TRBJ2-5; 9 bases agree with TRBD1. Input material: central memory CD4+ T cells from blood. CDR3 residues: CASSLALLDRGRQETQYF. The DNA of the CDR3 is TGTGCCAGCAGCTTAGCCCTCCTGGACAGGGGACGACAAGAGACCCAGTACTTC.